The clone carrying this T cell receptor (beta chain) came up a few times. Its target is unknown. The CDR3 contains 17 residues. The V end was cut by 1 base, the J end by 5 bases, with 20 bases between. Per the germline V gene, CDR1 is SEHNR and CDR2 is FQNEAQ (reference sequence). The investigators reverse transcribed all of the isolated RNA, so they sequenced expressed TCRB transcripts. The data were produced by immunoSEQ multiplex PCR, yet TCRdb's version contains in-frame clones alone and is incomplete. The repertoire consists of about 660,000 clones, with around 15% occurring once and the leading ten covering 0.035% to 0.04%. This sample is part of a study of beta chain features in type 1 diabetes. Whole-study context: Patients looked much like healthy donors when it came to age, gender and cell yields. General study results and limits: A moderate, significant TCRB CDR3 shortening appeared in type 1 diabetes across four CD4+ subsets. The cDNA sequencing approach could over-represent high-TCR-expressing cells.

Sequencing was carried out using naive CD4+ T cells from blood. V usage is TRBV7-9 and J usage is TRBJ2-5, with D possibly TRBD2 on 6 matching bases. The TCR sequence derives from a man between 18 and 35 years old with type 1 diabetes. CDR3 DNA: TGTGCCAGCAGCTTAGACGGGTCTCGGAGGGGCTCTGAGACCCAGTACTTC. This translates into CASSLDGSRRGSETQYF.